This TCR beta chain is drawn from a study of blood T cell repertoires in COVID-19 (dated by TCRdb to about 2020). Study-level background: Samples covering the acute and convalescent phases of COVID-19 were provided by collaborators in the United States, Italy and Spain. The prospective study material was composed of cDNA or gDNA derived from T cells, B-cell-depleted T cells, or PBMCs. The dataset comprised deeply sampled blood TCRbeta repertoires from subjects exposed to, actively infected with, or recovered from COVID-19. A freely available public database, intended as a resource for researchers studying the immune response to SARS-CoV-2, is where the repertoires were released. The samples were drawn from the first 160 participants of the ongoing ImmuneRACE study and from 1,254 subjects provided by 6 global collaborators. A de-identified subject ID, COVID-19 status, age in years and sex were almost always included in the sample metadata. Where available, HLA class I and class II types were taken from metadata supplied by the sample provider and were not determined by assay-based typing.

The immunoSEQ Assay, a bias-controlled multiplex PCR, was used to amplify TCRbeta CDR3 regions from genomic DNA. On the study's bioinformatics: Within the assay, amplification of reference gene primers was used to estimate how many nucleated cells each sample contained. To quantify the absolute abundance of each unique TCRbeta CDR3 rearrangement, sequence reads were collapsed and filtered. For each sample, productive Simpson clonality was calculated by taking the square root of Simpson's diversity index across productive rearrangements. The immuneACCESS repertoire file appears here via TCRdb, limited to in-frame rearrangements. These files lack a portion of the clones; in checked studies, under half of the deficit traces to unresolved V genes, and the cause of the others is not known. Clone size and V and J calls were adopted from that table, with D and trimming inferred from the DNA. The sample records some 87,000 clones, around 90% of which are singletons. 4.2% of the sample rests with the top ten.

In regard to this clone: Its binding antigen is unknown. Base qualities are not at hand, and no much larger clone is one base apart.

One collaborating source in Seattle enrolled patients during active infection and followed them longitudinally through the course of disease. Whole blood was collected in K2EDTA tubes by collaborating institutions according to the institutions' own protocols. For TCRbeta analysis, collaborators shipped samples in one of three forms: frozen whole blood, isolated PBMCs, or DNA extracted from either of those sample types. The CDR3 runs 13 residues from the cysteine to the phenylalanine. Only CDR3 DNA is held: 39 bases, read in frame from base 1. CDR1 and CDR2 (MNHEY, SVGAGI) derive from the germline V gene. The trim is 9 bases for V and 6 bases for J, with a gap of 12 bases between the germline ends. Overall results and qualifications from the work: The quantity of clinical and demographic metadata differed by source and by participant and was supplied without curation.

The chain is made from TRBV6-5 and TRBJ1-6, with no confident D gene call. This clonotype was obtained from a human donor with COVID-19, enrolled during active disease. The donor label of this sample is uncertain. Sample: peripheral blood. The CDR3 region: CASCVEGNSPLHF. DNA sequence: TGTGCCAGTTGCGTGGAGGGTAATTCACCCCTCCACTTT.